The rows below give T cell receptor beta chains drawn from one sample of a study of a mutant IDH1 vaccine in newly diagnosed glioma. Their antigen targets remain unknown. Using immunoSEQ multiplex PCR, the repertoire was profiled, and TCRdb retains in-frame clones only, with some absent. The table includes about 30,000 clones, 70% to 90% detected once. This sample comprised PBMCs, obtained from a glioma patient whose treatment included an IDH1 peptide vaccine. The receptor set was obtained from a man aged 35 to 55 with glioma. CDR3s include the opening cysteine and the closing phenylalanine or tryptophan. A D gene is named only where the DNA matches it firmly. The size field is filled for only some rows; it gives once, few, many or a size class.

D | J | V | size | CDR3 | DNA
NA | TRBJ1-2 | TRBV5-1 | NA | CASSLSAMQDGGYTF | TGCGCCAGCAGCTTGTCGGCGATGCAGGATGGCGGCTACACCTTC
NA | TRBJ1-1 | TRBV10-3 | NA | CAISETFRTEAFF | TGTGCCATCAGTGAGACGTTTCGGACTGAAGCTTTCTTT
TRBD1 | TRBJ1-3 | TRBV30 | NA | CAWRETGSSGNTIYF | TGTGCCTGGAGAGAGACAGGGAGCTCTGGAAACACCATATATTTT
NA | TRBJ1-1 | TRBV5-1 | NA | CASSLAGSEAFF | TGCGCCAGCAGCTTGGCCGGATCTGAAGCTTTCTTT
TRBD1 | TRBJ1-2 | TRBV5-6 | NA | CASSPTGGGYGYTF | TGTGCCAGCAGCCCAACAGGGGGCGGCTATGGCTACACCTTC
NA | TRBJ2-2 | TRBV6-1 | NA | CASSGSTGPGTGELFF | TGTGCCAGCAGTGGGTCAACGGGGCCGGGCACCGGGGAGCTGTTTTTT
NA | TRBJ2-2 | TRBV5-4 | NA | CASSRGTSNTGELFF | TGTGCCAGCAGCCGCGGGACATCGAACACCGGGGAGCTGTTTTTT
TRBD1 | TRBJ2-1 | TRBV6-6 | NA | CASSPNRGHDNEQFF | TGTGCCAGCAGCCCCAACAGGGGGCATGACAATGAGCAGTTCTTC
NA | TRBJ2-5 | TRBV28 | NA | CASSLGVQETQYF | TGTGCCAGCAGTTTGGGGGTCCAAGAGACCCAGTACTTC
NA | TRBJ2-2 | TRBV11-2 | NA | CASSLVTSNTGELFF | TGTGCCAGCAGCTTAGTTACTTCGAACACCGGGGAGCTGTTTTTT
NA | TRBJ1-1 | TRBV5-6 | NA | CASTLGGENTEAFF | TGTGCCAGCACCCTAGGTGGGGAGAACACTGAAGCTTTCTTT
TRBD1 | TRBJ2-3 | TRBV6-5 | NA | CASSYLDRGTDTQYF | TGTGCCAGCAGTTACCTGGACAGGGGCACAGATACGCAGTATTTT
NA | TRBJ1-1 | TRBV7-8 | NA | CASSPSRVAPTTEAFF | TGTGCCAGCAGCCCCTCTCGTGTGGCCCCTACCACTGAAGCTTTCTTT
NA | TRBJ1-2 | TRBV19 | NA | CASSREADNYGYTF | TGTGCCAGTAGCCGAGAGGCAGACAACTATGGCTACACCTTC
TRBD2 | TRBJ2-1 | TRBV7-2 | NA | CASSYNPGGEQFF | TGTGCCAGCAGCTATAATCCGGGGGGTGAGCAGTTCTTC
NA | TRBJ1-1 | TRBV7-9 | NA | CASSPRRISNTEAFF | TGTGCCAGCAGCCCGAGGAGAATTTCGAACACTGAAGCTTTCTTT
TRBD2 | TRBJ2-1 | TRBV19 | NA | CASSIPSGSRNEQFF | TGTGCCAGTAGTATTCCTAGCGGCTCTCGGAATGAGCAGTTCTTC
TRBD1 | TRBJ1-2 | TRBV28 | once | CASRLSQGFNGYTF | TGTGCCAGCAGACTTTCACAGGGGTTCAATGGCTACACCTTC
NA | TRBJ2-1 | TRBV7-2 | once | CASSPDRAYNEQFF | TGTGCCAGCAGCCCCGATCGGGCATACAATGAGCAGTTCTTC
NA | TRBJ2-5 | TRBV29-1 | NA | CSVSRAQETQYF | TGCAGCGTTTCCAGGGCCCAAGAGACCCAGTACTTC
TRBD2 | TRBJ2-5 | TRBV6-6 | NA | CASSSLAGGLETQYF | TGTGCCAGCAGCTCACTAGCGGGGGGATTGGAGACCCAGTACTTC
TRBD2 | TRBJ2-1 | TRBV10-1 | NA | CASSINLAGGHEQFF | TGCGCCAGCAGCATCAACTTAGCGGGGGGGCATGAGCAGTTCTTC
NA | TRBJ1-2 | TRBV5-1 | NA | CASSPEQGTLGGYTF | TGCGCCAGCAGCCCGGAGCAAGGGACCCTCGGGGGCTACACCTTC
NA | TRBJ1-1 | TRBV6-1 | NA | CASSVDTNTEAFF | TGTGCCAGCAGTGTAGACACGAACACTGAAGCTTTCTTT
NA | TRBJ2-1 | TRBV29-1 | NA | CSVEIGVRTVRDREQFF | TGCAGCGTTGAAATCGGGGTCAGGACTGTCAGGGACCGTGAGCAGTTCTTC